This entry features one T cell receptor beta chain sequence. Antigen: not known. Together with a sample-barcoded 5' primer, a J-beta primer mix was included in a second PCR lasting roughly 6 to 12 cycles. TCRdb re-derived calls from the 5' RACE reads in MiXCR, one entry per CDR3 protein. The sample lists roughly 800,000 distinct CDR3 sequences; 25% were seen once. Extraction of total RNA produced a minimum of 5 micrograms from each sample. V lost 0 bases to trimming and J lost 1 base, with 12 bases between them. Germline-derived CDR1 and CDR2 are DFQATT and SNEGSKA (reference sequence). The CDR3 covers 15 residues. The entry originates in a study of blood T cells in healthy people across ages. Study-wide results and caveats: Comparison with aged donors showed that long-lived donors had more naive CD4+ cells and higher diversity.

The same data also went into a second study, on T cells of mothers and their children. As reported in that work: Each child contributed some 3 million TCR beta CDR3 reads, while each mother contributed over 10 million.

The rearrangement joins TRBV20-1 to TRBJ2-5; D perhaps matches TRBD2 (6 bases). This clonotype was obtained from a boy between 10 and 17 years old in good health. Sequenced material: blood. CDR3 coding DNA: TGCAGTGCTAGAGATGGAGGGACGGCCCAAGAGACCCAGTACTTC. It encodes CSARDGGTAQETQYF.